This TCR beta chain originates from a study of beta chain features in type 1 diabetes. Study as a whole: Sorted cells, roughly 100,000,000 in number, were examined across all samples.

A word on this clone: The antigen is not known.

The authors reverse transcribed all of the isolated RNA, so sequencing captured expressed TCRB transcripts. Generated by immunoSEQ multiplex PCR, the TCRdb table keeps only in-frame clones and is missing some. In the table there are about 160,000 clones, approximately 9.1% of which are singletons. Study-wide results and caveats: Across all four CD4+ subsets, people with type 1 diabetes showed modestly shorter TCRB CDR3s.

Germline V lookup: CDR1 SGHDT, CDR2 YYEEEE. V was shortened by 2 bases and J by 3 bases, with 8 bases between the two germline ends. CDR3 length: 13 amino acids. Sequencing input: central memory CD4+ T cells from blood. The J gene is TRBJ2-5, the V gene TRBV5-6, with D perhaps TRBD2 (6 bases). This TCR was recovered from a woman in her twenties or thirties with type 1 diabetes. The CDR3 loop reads CASSFRREETQYF. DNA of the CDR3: TGTGCCAGCAGCTTCCGGAGGGAAGAGACCCAGTACTTC.